Below, 3 T cell receptor beta chains from the same sample are listed, as sequenced in a study of cytomegalovirus exposure and HLA in healthy donors. Both 60 Vbeta primers and 13 Jbeta primers went into the PCR. Some clones are missing from TCRdb's copy, which holds only in-frame ones; the method was immunoSEQ multiplex PCR. The sample has around 20,000 clones, 84% seen once. Sequenced input: PBMCs. The origin of the receptors is a human donor in good health.

The chain carries TRBV16 and TRBJ2-7; 9 nucleotides match TRBD1. CDR1 is KGHSY and CDR2 is FQNENV in the germline V gene. V trimming: 2 bases; J trimming: 9 bases; junction bases outside the gene matches: 11. The CDR3 is made up of 15 amino acids. CDR3 sequence: CASSQTPDTGGRQYF. The CDR3 DNA reads as TGTGCCAGCAGCCAAACCCCGGATACAGGGGGCAGGCAGTACTTC.

This chain joins TRBV7-2 and TRBJ2-1; the match to TRBD2 covers 10 bases. Per the germline V gene, CDR1 is SGHTA and CDR2 is FQGNSA. The CDR3 length is 15 residues. J gave up 1 base and V 8 bases, and 5 bases lay outside the gene matches. The CDR3 reads CASQGLAVSYNEQFF. CDR3 nucleotide sequence: TGTGCCAGCCAAGGACTAGCGGTTTCCTACAATGAGCAGTTCTTC.

The rearrangement links TRBV4-2 to TRBJ2-7; 7 positions agree with TRBD2. The V gene's germline CDR1 is LGHNA and CDR2 YNFKEQ. V lost 0 bases, J lost 2 bases, and 7 bases stayed unmatched. There are 16 residues in the CDR3. CDR3 sequence (DNA): TGTGCCAGCAGCCAAGATGGGGCTGGGGGGGCCTACGAGCAGTACTTC. Protein product: CASSQDGAGGAYEQYF.